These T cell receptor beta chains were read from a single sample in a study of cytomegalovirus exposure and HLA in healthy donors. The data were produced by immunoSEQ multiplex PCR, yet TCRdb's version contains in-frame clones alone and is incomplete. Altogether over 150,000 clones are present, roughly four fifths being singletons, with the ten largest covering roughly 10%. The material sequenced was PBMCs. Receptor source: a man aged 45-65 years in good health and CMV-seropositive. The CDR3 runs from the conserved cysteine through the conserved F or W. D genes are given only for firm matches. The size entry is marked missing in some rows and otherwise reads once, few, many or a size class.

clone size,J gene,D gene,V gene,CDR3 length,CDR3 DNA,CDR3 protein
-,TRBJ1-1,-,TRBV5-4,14,TGTGCCAGCAGCGGAAGACAGATATCCACTGAAGCTTTCTTT,CASSGRQISTEAFF
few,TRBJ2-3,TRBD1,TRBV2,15,TGTGCCAGCAGTGGGGGACAGGTTAGCACAGATACGCAGTATTTT,CASSGGQVSTDTQYF
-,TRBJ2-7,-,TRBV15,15,TGTGCCACCAGCAGAGATATACAGGGTAGCTACGAGCAGTACTTC,CATSRDIQGSYEQYF
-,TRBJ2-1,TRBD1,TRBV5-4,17,TGTGCCAGCAGCTTGGGAGGGACAGCAATTATCTACAATGAGCAGTTCTTC,CASSLGGTAIIYNEQFF
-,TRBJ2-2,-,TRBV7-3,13,TGTGCCAGCAGCTTACCCTCGGTCGGGGAGCTGTTTTTT,CASSLPSVGELFF
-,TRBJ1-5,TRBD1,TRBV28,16,TGTGCCAGCAGTCCTCCCCGACAGGGAATAGGTCAGCCCCAGCATTTT,CASSPPRQGIGQPQHF
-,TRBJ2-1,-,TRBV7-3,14,TGTGCCAGCAGACCTCCCGGGACAACCAATGAGCAGTTCTTC,CASRPPGTTNEQFF
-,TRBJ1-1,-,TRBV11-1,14,TGTGCCAGCAGCCGTCGCGGCAGCCTTTCCGAAGCTTTCTTT,CASSRRGSLSEAFF
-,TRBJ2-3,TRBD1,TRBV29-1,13,TGCAGCGTTGGGGACAGGGCTGGAGATACGCAGTATTTT,CSVGDRAGDTQYF
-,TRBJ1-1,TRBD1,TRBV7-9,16,TGTGCCAGCAGCTTCCCCGGGACAGGGGCCCCCACTGAAGCTTTCTTT,CASSFPGTGAPTEAFF
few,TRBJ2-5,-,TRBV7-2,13,TGTGCCAGCAGCTTAGCGAGACAAGAGACCCAGTACTTC,CASSLARQETQYF
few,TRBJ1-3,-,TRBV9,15,TGTGCCAGCAGCCCCAGGATGAGGGTTGGAAACACCATATATTTT,CASSPRMRVGNTIYF
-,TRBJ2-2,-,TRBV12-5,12,TGTGCTAGTGGTTCCGTCCGGGGGGAGCTGTTTTTT,CASGSVRGELFF
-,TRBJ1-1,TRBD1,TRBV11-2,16,TGTGCCAGCAGCTTGGGGCAGGGGGCACTGAACACTGAAGCTTTCTTT,CASSLGQGALNTEAFF
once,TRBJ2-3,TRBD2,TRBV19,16,TGTGCCAGTAGTGTCGGGACTAGCGGGGGCACAGATACGCAGTATTTT,CASSVGTSGGTDTQYF
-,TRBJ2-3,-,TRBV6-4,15,TGTGCCAGCAGTGTTGTGGGGGGACTCACAGATACGCAGTATTTT,CASSVVGGLTDTQYF
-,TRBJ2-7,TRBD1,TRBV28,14,TGTGCCAGCAGTCAACAGGGGAGCTCCTACGAGCAGTACTTC,CASSQQGSSYEQYF
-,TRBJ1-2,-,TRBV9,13,TGTGCCAGCAGCTTCGGGAGGAACTATGGCTACACCTTC,CASSFGRNYGYTF
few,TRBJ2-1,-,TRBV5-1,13,TGCGCCAGCAGCCCATCCGGGGGAAATGAGCAGTTCTTC,CASSPSGGNEQFF
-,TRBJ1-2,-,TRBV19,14,TGTGCCAGTAGTATGAGTTCGGTACACAGGGGCTACACCTTC,CASSMSSVHRGYTF
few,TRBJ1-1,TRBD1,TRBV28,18,TGTGCCAGCAGTTTAGAGGGGGCTAGGCTCGGGGAAAACACTGAAGCTTTCTTT,CASSLEGARLGENTEAFF
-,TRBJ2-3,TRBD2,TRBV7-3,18,TGTGCCAGCAGCTGGGGGGGACTAGCGGGAGATGAATTAGATACGCAGTATTTT,CASSWGGLAGDELDTQYF
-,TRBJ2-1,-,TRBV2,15,TGTGCCAGCAGTGGGCCCGGAGGGTTAACCAATGAGCAGTTCTTC,CASSGPGGLTNEQFF
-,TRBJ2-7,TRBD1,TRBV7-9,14,TGTGCCAGCAGTGGACAGGGGGCGATCGGAGAGCAGTACTTC,CASSGQGAIGEQYF
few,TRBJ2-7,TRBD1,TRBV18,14,TGTGCCAGCTCCCCGTTAGACAGGGTAGGCGAGCAGTACTTC,CASSPLDRVGEQYF
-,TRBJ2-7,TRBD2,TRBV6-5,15,TGTGCCAGCAGTTGGATAGTAGCGGGAGGGGGGGAGCAGTACTTC,CASSWIVAGGGEQYF
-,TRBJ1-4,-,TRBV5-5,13,TGTGCCAGCAGCTTGGGTTCGAATGAAAAACTGTTTTTT,CASSLGSNEKLFF
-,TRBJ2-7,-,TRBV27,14,TGTGCCAGCACCCCTGGGACTGTCCCCTACGAGCAGTACTTC,CASTPGTVPYEQYF
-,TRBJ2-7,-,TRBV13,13,TGTGCCAGCAGCTTAAGCGGTAGTTACGAGCAGTACTTC,CASSLSGSYEQYF
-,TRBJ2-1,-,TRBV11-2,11,TGTGCCAGCAGCCGAGGAGCCGAGCAGTTCTTC,CASSRGAEQFF
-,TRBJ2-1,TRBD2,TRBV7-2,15,TGTGCCAGCAGCGCCGAAGCGGGAGGCCTCAATGAGCAGTTCTTC,CASSAEAGGLNEQFF
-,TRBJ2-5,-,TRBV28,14,TGTGCCAGCAGTCCCCCGACAGTTAAGGAGACCCAGTACTTC,CASSPPTVKETQYF
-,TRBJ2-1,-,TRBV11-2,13,TGTGCCAGCAGCTTGGACACATACAATGAGCAGTTCTTC,CASSLDTYNEQFF
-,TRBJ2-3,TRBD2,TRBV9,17,TGTGCCAGCAGCGGAGCCTTAGCGGGAGGGCCAACAGATACGCAGTATTTT,CASSGALAGGPTDTQYF
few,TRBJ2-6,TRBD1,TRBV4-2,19,TGTGCCAGCAGCCAAGATTATACAGGGGGCGTGGGTGGGGCCAACGTCCTGACTTTC,CASSQDYTGGVGGANVLTF
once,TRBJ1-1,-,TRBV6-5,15,TGTGCCAGCAGTTTCAGTGGGGGGGCGGGCACTGAAGCTTTCTTT,CASSFSGGAGTEAFF
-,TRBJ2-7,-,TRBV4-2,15,TGTGCCAGCAGCCAAGACTTCAACTCGCCGTACGAGCAGTACTTC,CASSQDFNSPYEQYF
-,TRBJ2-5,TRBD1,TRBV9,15,TGTGCCAGCAGCCCCTTCGACAGGGACCAAGAGACCCAGTACTTC,CASSPFDRDQETQYF
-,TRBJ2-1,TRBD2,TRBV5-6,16,TGTGCCAGCAGCCAACTAGCGGACCCCTCCTACAATGAGCAGTTCTTC,CASSQLADPSYNEQFF
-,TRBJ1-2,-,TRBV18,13,TGCGCCAGCTCATCGGACAGCGACTATGGCTACACCTTC,CASSSDSDYGYTF
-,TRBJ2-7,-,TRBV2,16,TGTGCCAGCAGTTATTACCGGGGGACGGCGGCGGGCGAGCAGTACTTC,CASSYYRGTAAGEQYF